The clone carrying this T cell receptor beta chain occurred many times. From the reads, TCRdb called clonotypes with MiXCR, one entry per CDR3 protein. The sample shows approximately 500,000 distinct CDR3 sequences, approximately 15% of them seen only once. This sample was included in a study of T cell repertoires in cytomegalovirus infection. The CDR3 extends over 15 amino acids. V lost 5 bases and J 2 bases, leaving 13 bases between the germline ends. Sequences were obtained from CD8+ T cells from PBMCs. The chain recombines TRBV12-3 or TRBV12-4 with TRBJ1-3; D ambiguous. The TCR originated in a human donor in good health (CMV status not recorded). Some clones in this sample may be carry-over from other donors' samples. The CDR3 nucleotides read TGTGCCAGCAGTGCCTCTTTCCGAGCTGGAAACACCATATATTTT. Translated, it gives CASSASFRAGNTIYF.